The entry below gives a single T cell receptor (beta chain) sequence along with its context. No cognate antigen has been identified for it. The input lacks base qualities; no much larger clone sits a single base away. The data were taken from a study of control samples from healthy donors and cancer patients (dated by TCRdb to 2020 to 2021). Library preparation employed the immunoSEQ multiplex PCR assay. TCRdb mirrors the immuneACCESS table, restricted to in-frame sequences. Some clones are absent from its copies; in checked studies, under half trace to an unresolved V gene, and the reason for the others is unknown. The sample table contains approximately 97,000 clones; only one count was recorded for about 90% of them. 2% to 3% of the sample is in the top ten clones. The germline V gene gives CDR1 as KGHDR and CDR2 as SFDVKD. Taken from cysteine to phenylalanine, the CDR3 has 15 residues. Only CDR3 DNA is held: 45 bases, read in frame from base 1. Here V drops 5 bases and J drops 1 base, and the junction holds 5 bases not matched to any gene.

The sequencing sample was made of blood. This TCR was recovered from a woman aged 18-35 years in good health. Recombination linked TRBV24-1 to TRBJ2-3; 7 bases in the middle match TRBD1. The encoded CDR3 is CATSGLDRGTDTQYF. The DNA sequence is given as TGTGCCACCAGTGGTCTCGACAGGGGCACAGATACGCAGTATTTT.